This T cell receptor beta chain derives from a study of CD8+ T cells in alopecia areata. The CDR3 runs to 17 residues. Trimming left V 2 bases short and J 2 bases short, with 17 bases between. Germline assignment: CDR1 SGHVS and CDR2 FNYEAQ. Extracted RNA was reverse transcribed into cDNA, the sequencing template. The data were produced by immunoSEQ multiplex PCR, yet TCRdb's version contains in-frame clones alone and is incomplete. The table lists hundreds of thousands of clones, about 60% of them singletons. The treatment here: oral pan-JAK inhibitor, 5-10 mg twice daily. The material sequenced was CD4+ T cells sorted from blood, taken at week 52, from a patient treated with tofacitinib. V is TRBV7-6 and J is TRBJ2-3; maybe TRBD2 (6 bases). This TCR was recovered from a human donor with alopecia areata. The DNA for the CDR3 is TGTGCCAGCAGCTTACTGACCCGGAGGGGATACACAGATACGCAGTATTTT. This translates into CASSLLTRRGYTDTQYF.